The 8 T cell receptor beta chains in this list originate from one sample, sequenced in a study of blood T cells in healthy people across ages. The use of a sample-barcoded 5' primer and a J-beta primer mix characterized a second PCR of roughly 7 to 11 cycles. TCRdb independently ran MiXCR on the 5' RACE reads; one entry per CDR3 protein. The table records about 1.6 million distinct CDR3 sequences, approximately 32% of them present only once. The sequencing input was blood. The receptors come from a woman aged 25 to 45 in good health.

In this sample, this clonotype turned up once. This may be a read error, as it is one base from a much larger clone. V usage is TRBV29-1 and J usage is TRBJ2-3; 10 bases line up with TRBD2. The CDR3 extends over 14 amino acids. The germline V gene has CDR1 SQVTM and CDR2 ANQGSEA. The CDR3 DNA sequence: TGCGGCGTTGCGGGACTAGCGAACACAGATACGCAGTATTTT. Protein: CGVAGLANTDTQYF.

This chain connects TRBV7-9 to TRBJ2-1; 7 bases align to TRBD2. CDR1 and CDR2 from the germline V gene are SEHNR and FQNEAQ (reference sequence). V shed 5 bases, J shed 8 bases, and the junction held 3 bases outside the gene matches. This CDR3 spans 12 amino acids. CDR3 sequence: CASSAGRDEQFF. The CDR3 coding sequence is TGTGCCAGCAGCGCAGGGAGGGATGAGCAGTTCTTC.

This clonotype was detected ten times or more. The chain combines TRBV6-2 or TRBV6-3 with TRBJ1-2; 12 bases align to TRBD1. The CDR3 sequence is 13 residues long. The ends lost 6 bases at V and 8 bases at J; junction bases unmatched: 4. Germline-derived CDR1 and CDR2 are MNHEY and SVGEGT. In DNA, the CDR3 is TGTGCCAGCAGCCAGGGACAGGGGGCAGGCTACACCTTC. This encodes CASSQGQGAGYTF.

The CDR3 is CSARDPGQGGGGYTF. The CDR3 DNA reads TGCAGTGCTAGAGATCCGGGACAGGGAGGAGGAGGCTACACCTTC. This rearrangement joins TRBV20-1 to TRBJ1-2; TRBD1 agrees at 9 bases. Trimming at V came to 0 bases and at J to 8 bases, leaving 10 bases not matched to a gene. CDR3 length equals 15 residues. Germline-derived CDR1 and CDR2 are DFQATT and SNEGSKA (reference sequence).

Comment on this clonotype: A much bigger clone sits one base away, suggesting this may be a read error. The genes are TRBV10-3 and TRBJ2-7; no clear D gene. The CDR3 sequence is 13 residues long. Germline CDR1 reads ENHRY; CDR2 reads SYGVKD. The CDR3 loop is CAIRESRSYEQYF. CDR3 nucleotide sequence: TGTGCCATCAGGGAGTCCAGGTCCTACGAGCAGTACTTC.

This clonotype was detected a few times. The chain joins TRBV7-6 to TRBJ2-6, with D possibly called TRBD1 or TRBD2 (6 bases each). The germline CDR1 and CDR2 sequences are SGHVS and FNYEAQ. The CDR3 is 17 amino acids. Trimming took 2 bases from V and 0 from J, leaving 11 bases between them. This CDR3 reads CASSLSRGLSGANVLTF. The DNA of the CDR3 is TGTGCCAGCAGCTTATCCCGGGGGCTCTCTGGGGCCAACGTCCTGACTTTC.

The CDR3 sequence: CASSPGTALAGYEQYF. The DNA for the CDR3 is TGCGCCAGCAGCCCCGGGACAGCCCTAGCGGGATACGAGCAGTACTTC. The gene calls are TRBV5-1 and TRBJ2-7; 9 positions match TRBD2. V gave up 4 bases and J gave up 4 bases; unmatched junction bases: 12. Per the germline V gene, CDR1 is SGHRS and CDR2 is YFSETQ. The CDR3 contains 16 residues.

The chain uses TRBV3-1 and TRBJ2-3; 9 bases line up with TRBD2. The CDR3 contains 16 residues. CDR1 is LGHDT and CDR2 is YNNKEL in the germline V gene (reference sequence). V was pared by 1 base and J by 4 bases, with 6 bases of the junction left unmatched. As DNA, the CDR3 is TGTGCCAGCAGCCAAGCGCTAGCGGGACGGGCAGATACGCAGTATTTT. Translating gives CASSQALAGRADTQYF.